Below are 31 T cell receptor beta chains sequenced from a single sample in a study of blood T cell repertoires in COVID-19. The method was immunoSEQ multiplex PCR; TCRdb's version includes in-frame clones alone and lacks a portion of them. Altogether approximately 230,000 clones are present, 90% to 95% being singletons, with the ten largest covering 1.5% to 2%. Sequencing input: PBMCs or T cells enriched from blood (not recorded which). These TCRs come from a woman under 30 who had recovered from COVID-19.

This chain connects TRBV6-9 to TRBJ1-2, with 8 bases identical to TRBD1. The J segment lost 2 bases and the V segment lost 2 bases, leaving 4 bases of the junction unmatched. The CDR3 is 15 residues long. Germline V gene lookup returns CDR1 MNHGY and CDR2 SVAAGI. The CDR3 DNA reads TGTGCCAGCAGTTATAAGGACAGGGTGAACTATGGCTACACCTTC. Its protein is CASSYKDRVNYGYTF.

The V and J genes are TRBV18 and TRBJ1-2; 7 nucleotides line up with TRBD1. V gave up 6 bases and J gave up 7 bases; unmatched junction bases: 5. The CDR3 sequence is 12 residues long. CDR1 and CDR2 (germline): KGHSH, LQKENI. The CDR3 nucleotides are TGTGCCAGCTCCCACAGGGGTGCTGGCTACACCTTC. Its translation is CASSHRGAGYTF.

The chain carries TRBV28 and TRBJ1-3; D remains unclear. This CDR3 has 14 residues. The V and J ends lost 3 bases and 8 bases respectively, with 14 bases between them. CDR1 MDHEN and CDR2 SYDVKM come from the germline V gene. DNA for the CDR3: TGTGCCAGCAGTTTGGTCCCCTCCGGGGACACCATATATTTT. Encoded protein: CASSLVPSGDTIYF.

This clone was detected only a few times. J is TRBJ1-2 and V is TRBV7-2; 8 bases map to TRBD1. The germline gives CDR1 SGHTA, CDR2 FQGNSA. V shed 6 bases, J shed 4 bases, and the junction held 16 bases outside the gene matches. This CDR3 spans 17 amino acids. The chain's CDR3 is CASRNRDRYLSAYGYTF. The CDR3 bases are TGTGCCAGCAGGAACCGGGACAGGTACCTATCTGCCTATGGCTACACCTTC.

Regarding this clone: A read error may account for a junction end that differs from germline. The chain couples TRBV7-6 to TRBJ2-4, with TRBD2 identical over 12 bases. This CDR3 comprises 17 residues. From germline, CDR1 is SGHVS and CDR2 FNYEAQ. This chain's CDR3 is CASSLAGGPTAKNIQYF. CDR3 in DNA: TGTGCCAGCAGCCTAGCGGGGGGGCCAACGGCCAAAAACATTCAGTACTTC. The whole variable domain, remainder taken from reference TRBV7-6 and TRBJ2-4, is GAGVSQSPRYKVTKRGQDVALRCDPISGHVSLYWYRQALGQGPEFLTYFNYEAQQDKSGLPNDRFSAERPEGSISTLTIQRTEQRDSAMYRCASSLAGGPTAKNIQYFGAGTRLSVL.

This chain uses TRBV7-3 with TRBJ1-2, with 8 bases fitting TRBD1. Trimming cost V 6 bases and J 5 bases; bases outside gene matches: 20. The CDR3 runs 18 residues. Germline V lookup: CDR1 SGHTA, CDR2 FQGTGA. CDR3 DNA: TGTGCCAGCAGACCTAGCCCCTCATCGTCGGACAGGGTATATGGCTACACCTTC. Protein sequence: CASRPSPSSSDRVYGYTF.

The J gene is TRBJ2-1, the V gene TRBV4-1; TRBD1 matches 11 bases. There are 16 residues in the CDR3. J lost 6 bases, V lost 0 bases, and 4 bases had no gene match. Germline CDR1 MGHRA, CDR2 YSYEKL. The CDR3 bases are TGCGCCAGCAGCCAAGATTCTGGGACAGGGGGCAATGAGCAGTTCTTC. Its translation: CASSQDSGTGGNEQFF.

The DNA of the CDR3 is TGTGCCAGCTCACCCCGGACTTCCGATACGCAGTATTTT. Its translation: CASSPRTSDTQYF. The gene calls are TRBV18 and TRBJ2-3; D perhaps matches TRBD2 (5 bases). V was shortened by 3 bases and J by 6 bases, with 10 bases between the two germline ends. The CDR3 runs to 13 residues. Looked up from germline, CDR1 is KGHSH and CDR2 is LQKENI.

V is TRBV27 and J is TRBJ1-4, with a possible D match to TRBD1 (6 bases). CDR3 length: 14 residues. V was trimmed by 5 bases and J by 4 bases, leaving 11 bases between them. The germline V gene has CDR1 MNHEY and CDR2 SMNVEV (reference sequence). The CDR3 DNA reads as TGTGCCAGCAGTCCGGGGACAATTAATGAAAAACTGTTTTTT. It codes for CASSPGTINEKLFF.

CDR3 sequence: CASSRSGGGNTIYF. The CDR3 DNA reads TGTGCCAGCAGCCGATCAGGGGGTGGAAACACCATATATTTT. The J gene is TRBJ1-3, the V gene TRBV3-1 (or the pseudogene TRBV3-2); 7 bases map to TRBD1. V gave up 4 bases and J gave up 3 bases; unmatched junction bases: 3. The germline V gene encodes CDR1 LGHDT and CDR2 YNNKEL (reference sequence). This CDR3 is 14 amino acids long.

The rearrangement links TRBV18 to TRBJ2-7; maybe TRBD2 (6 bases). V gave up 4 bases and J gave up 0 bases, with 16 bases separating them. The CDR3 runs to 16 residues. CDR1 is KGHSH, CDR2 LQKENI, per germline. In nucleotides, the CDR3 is TGTGCCAGCTCACGTACCGGGACTGAGAGCTCCTACGAGCAGTACTTC. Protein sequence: CASSRTGTESSYEQYF. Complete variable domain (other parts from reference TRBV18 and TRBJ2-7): NAGVMQNPRHLVRRRGQEARLRCSPMKGHSHVYWYRQLPEEGLKFMVYLQKENIIDESGMPKERFSAEFPKEGPSILRIQQVVRGDSAAYFCASSRTGTESSYEQYFGPGTRLTVT.

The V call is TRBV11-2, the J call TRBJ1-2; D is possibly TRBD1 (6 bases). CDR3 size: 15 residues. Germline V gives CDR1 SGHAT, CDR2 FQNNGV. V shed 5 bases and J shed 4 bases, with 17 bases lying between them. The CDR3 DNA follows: TGTGCCAGCAGCCGTCCCGGGACATCAGCCTATGGCTACACCTTC. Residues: CASSRPGTSAYGYTF.

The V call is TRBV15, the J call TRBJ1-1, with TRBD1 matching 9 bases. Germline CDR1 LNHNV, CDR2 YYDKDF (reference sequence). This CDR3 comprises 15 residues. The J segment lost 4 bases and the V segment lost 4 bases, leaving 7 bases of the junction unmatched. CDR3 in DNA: TGTGCCACCAGCATACAACAGGGGGCAAGCACTGAAGCTTTCTTT. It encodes CATSIQQGASTEAFF.

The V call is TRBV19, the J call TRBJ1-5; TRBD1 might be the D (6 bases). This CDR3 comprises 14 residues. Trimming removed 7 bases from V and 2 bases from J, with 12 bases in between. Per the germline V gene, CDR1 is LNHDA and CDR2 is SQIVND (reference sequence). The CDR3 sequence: CASTRGNGNQPQHF. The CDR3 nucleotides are TGTGCCAGTACCAGGGGTAATGGCAATCAGCCCCAGCATTTT. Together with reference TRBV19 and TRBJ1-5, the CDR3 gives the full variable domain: DGGITQSPKYLFRKEGQNVTLSCEQNLNHDAMYWYRQDPGQGLRLIYYSQIVNDFQKGDIAEGYSVSREKKESFPLTVTSAQKNPTAFYLCASTRGNGNQPQHFGDGTRLSIL.

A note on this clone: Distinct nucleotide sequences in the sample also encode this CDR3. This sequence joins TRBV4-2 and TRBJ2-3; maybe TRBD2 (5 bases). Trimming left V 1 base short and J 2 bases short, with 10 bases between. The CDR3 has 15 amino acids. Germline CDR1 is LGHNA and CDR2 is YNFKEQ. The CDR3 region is CASSQVAGLTDTQYF. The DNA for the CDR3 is TGTGCCAGCAGCCAAGTGGCGGGCCTCACAGATACGCAGTATTTT.

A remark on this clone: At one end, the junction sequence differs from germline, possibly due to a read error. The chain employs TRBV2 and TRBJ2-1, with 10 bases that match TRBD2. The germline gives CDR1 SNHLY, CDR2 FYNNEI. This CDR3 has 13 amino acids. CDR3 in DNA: TGTGCCAGCAATGCCTCCCTGTCTAGCGGGGGTATCTTC. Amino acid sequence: CASNASLSSGGIF.

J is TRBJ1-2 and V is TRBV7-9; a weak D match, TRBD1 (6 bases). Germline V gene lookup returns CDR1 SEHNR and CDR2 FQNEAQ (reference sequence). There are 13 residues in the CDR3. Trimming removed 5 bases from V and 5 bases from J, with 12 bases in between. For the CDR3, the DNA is TGTGCCAGCAGCCCGGACAGCAAATATGGCTACACCTTC. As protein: CASSPDSKYGYTF.

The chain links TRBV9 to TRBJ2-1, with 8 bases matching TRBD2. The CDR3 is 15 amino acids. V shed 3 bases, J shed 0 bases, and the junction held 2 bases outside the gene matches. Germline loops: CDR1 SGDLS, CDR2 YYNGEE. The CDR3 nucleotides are TGTGCCAGCAGCGACAGCGGGAGCTCCTACAATGAGCAGTTCTTC. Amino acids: CASSDSGSSYNEQFF.

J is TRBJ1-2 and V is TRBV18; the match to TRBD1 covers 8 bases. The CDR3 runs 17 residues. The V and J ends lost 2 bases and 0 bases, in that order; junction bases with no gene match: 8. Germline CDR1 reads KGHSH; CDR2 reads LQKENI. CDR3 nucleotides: TGTGCCAGCTCACCAATGGACAGGGTGGGGTCTAACTATGGCTACACCTTC. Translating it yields CASSPMDRVGSNYGYTF.

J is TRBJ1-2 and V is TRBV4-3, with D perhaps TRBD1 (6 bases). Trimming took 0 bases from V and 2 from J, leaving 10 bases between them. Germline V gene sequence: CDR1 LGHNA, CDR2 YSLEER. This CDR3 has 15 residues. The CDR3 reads CASSQDGTPNYGYTF. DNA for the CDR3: TGCGCCAGCAGCCAAGATGGGACACCCAACTATGGCTACACCTTC.

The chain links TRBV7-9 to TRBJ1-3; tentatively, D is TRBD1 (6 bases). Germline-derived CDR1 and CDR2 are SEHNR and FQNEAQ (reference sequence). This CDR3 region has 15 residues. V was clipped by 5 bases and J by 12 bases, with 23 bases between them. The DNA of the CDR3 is TGTGCCAGCAGCCCCCGGGGGGCAGGGAGGAACCTCATATATTTT. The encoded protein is CASSPRGAGRNLIYF.

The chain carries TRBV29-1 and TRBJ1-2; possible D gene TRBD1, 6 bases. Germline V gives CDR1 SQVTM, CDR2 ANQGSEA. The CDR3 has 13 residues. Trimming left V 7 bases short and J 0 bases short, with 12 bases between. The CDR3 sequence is CSAGTPANYGYTF. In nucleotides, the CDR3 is TGCAGCGCTGGGACACCGGCTAACTATGGCTACACCTTC.

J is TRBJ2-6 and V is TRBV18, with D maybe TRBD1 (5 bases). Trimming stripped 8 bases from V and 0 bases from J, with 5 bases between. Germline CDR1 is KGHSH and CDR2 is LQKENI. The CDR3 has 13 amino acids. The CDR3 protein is CASQGSGANVLTF. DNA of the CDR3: TGTGCCAGCCAGGGCTCTGGGGCCAACGTCCTGACTTTC. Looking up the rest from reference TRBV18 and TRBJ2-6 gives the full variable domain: NAGVMQNPRHLVRRRGQEARLRCSPMKGHSHVYWYRQLPEEGLKFMVYLQKENIIDESGMPKERFSAEFPKEGPSILRIQQVVRGDSAAYFCASQGSGANVLTFGAGSRLTVL.

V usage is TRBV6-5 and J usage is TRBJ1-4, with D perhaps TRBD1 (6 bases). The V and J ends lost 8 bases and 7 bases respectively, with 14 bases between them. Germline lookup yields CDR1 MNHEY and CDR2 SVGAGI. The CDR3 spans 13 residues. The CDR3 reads CASGGATGEKLFF. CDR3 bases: TGTGCCAGCGGGGGGGCCACGGGTGAAAAACTGTTTTTT.

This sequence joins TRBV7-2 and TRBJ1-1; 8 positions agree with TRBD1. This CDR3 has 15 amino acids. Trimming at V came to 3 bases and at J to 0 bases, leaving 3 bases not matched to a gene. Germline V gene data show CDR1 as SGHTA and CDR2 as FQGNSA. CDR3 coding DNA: TGTGCCAGCAGCTTCGGGACAGGACTGAACACTGAAGCTTTCTTT. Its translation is CASSFGTGLNTEAFF.

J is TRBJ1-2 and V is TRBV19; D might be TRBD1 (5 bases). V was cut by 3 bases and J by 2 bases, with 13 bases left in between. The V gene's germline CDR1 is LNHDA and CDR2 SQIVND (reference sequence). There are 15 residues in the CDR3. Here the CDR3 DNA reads TGTGCCAGTAGTATTCTCCACAGGAGAAACTATGGCTACACCTTC. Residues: CASSILHRRNYGYTF.

CDR3 residues: CASSFGEGDQPQHF. DNA of the CDR3: TGTGCCAGCAGCTTCGGGGAGGGGGATCAGCCCCAGCATTTT. The V call is TRBV7-9, the J call TRBJ1-5; the D gene is possibly TRBD1 (6 bases). Trimming left V 3 bases short and J 5 bases short, with 11 bases between. The CDR3 length is 14 residues. The germline gives CDR1 SEHNR, CDR2 FQNEAQ (reference sequence).

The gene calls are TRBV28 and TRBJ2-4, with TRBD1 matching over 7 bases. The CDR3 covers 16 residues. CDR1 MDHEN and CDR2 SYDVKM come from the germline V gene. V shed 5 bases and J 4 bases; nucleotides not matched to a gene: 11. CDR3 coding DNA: TGTGCCAGCAGTCAGCAATTCAGGGGGTGGAAAAACATTCAGTACTTC. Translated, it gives CASSQQFRGWKNIQYF. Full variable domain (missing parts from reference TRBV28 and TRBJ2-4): DVKVTQSSRYLVKRTGEKVFLECVQDMDHENMFWYRQDPGLGLRLIYFSYDVKMKEKGDIPEGYSVSREKKERFSLILESASTNQTSMYLCASSQQFRGWKNIQYFGAGTRLSVL.

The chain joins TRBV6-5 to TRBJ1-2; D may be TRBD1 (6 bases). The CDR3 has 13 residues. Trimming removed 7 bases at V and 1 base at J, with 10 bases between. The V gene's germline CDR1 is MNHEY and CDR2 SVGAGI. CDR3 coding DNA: TGTGCCAGCAACCGGGACAATAACTATGGCTACACCTTC. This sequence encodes CASNRDNNYGYTF.

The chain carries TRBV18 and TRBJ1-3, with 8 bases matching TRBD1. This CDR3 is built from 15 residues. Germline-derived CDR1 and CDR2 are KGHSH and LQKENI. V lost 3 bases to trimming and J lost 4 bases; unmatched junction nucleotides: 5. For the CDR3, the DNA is TGTGCCAGCTCACCCTCCCGGACAGGGGGAAACACCATATATTTT. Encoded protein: CASSPSRTGGNTIYF. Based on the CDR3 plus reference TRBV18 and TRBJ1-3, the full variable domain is NAGVMQNPRHLVRRRGQEARLRCSPMKGHSHVYWYRQLPEEGLKFMVYLQKENIIDESGMPKERFSAEFPKEGPSILRIQQVVRGDSAAYFCASSPSRTGGNTIYFGEGSWLTVV.

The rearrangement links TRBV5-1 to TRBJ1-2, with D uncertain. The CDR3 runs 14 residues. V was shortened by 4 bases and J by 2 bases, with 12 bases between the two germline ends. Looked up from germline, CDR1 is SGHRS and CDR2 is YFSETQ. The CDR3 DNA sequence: TGCGCCAGCAGCCTCCGTCTGGGCAACTATGGCTACACCTTC. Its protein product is CASSLRLGNYGYTF.